The clone carrying this T cell receptor (beta chain) was seen repeatedly, ten times or more. No antigen is known for it. Looked up from germline, CDR1 is SGHTA and CDR2 is FQGNSA. CDR3 length: 12 residues. Trimming cost V 5 bases and J 12 bases, with 14 bases left between them. Ophthalmopathy patients showed a Clinical Activity Score of at least 3, NOSPECS grade of at least 4 and duration under 3 months. The sample belongs to a study of T cells in Graves' hyperthyroidism and ophthalmopathy. TCR beta CDR3 regions were amplified from RNA transcripts. When the TCR CDR3 underwent first-round RT-PCR, the HTBI primer set was used. TCRdb fed the multiplex PCR reads into MiXCR, producing one record per CDR3 protein. The data show 700,000 or so distinct CDR3 sequences, 14% seen once. Study conclusions and caveats: Progression to ophthalmopathy was predicted a median of 6.5 months early. Blood also held most thyroid clonotypes expanded beyond 0.001.

This receptor was identified in a woman between 45 and 60 years old with Graves' ophthalmopathy. The rearrangement joins TRBV7-2 to TRBJ2-1, with D perhaps matching TRBD2 (6 bases). The specimen was blood. The DNA for the CDR3 is TGTGCCAGCAGCCCCAACGGGGGAAGGCAGTTCTTC. The encoded protein is CASSPNGGRQFF.